What follows is one T cell receptor (beta chain) and its context. At least ten counts were recorded for this clonotype. It lacks a known antigen. Base qualities are missing; no much larger clone stands one base away. TCR beta CDR3 regions were amplified from RNA transcripts. The TCR CDR3 was subjected to a first round of RT-PCR using the HTBI primer set and the Qiagen OneStep RT-PCR kit. A second multiplex PCR round built the libraries, followed by size selection and purification. The libraries were sequenced on an Illumina HiSeq2000 using paired-end 100 bp reads. In the paper's pipeline: SOAPnuke was used to process the raw data, throwing out any read that contained adapters or uncalled bases, had a mean Phred below 15, or lacked an exact constant-primer or identifier match. COPE v1.2.5 was used to merge high-quality paired reads, and clonotypes were defined as unique nucleotide sequences. MiTCR v1.1 was used to align clonotypes to the IMGT TRBV, TRBD and TRBJ reference segments. Analysis was restricted to V-J combinations with a frequency above 0.0001, which covered about 99% of repertoires. The TCS score was defined as F50 (clonal expansion) divided by E x V (chaos), with BLOSUM62-based TCRdist calculated between CDR3 peptides within each V-J. Welch's t-statistics and random forest reduced several hundred V-J features to 13, which were used in a naive Bayes classifier (R e1071). Starting from the raw public reads, TCRdb applied fastp trimming at Q25, assembled clones with MiXCR and retained in-frame beta chains. Merged by CDR3 protein, the rows form single entries marked with the most common genes and DNA. It is TCRdb's table, rather than the study itself, that gives the V and J calls and clone size. The sample table contains some 550,000 distinct CDR3 sequences; only one count was recorded for about a fifth of them. Clones ranked in the top ten supply less than 30% of the sample.

CDR1 and CDR2 (MDHEN, SYDVKM) derive from the germline V gene. Taken from cysteine to phenylalanine, the CDR3 has 11 residues. Only the CDR3 region is kept as DNA, spanning 33 bases read in frame from base 1. V gives up 7 bases and J gives up 0 bases, and the segment between their germline ends measures 3 bases. Graves' hyperthyroidism was defined as stable when no progression to ophthalmopathy occurred over 18 months of follow-up. Hyperthyroidism patients were newly diagnosed, had a disease duration of under 2 months, and were aged 18 to 65 years. Any patient with an uncontrolled infection, another autoimmune disease, pregnancy or lactation was excluded. Diagnoses were based on clinical symptoms, serum thyroxine and TRAb, thyroid ultrasound and orbital computed tomography. PBMCs were separated from approximately 10 ml of fresh peripheral blood using Ficoll-Paque density gradient centrifugation. Trizol reagent was used to extract total RNA, and RNA quality was then checked on an Agilent 2100 Bioanalyzer.

The data belong to a study of T cells in Graves' hyperthyroidism and ophthalmopathy (dated by TCRdb to the late 2010s). Background for the entire study: Peripheral blood was collected at initial diagnosis, before any treatment. To identify distinguishing TCR V-J signatures, a discovery cohort of 95 to 100 patients was used, comprising some 45 with Graves' ophthalmopathy and some 57 with stable Graves' hyperthyroidism. Prospective prediction of ophthalmopathy was tested in an independent validation cohort consisting of roughly 20 hyperthyroidism patients and over 15 patients who later progressed to ophthalmopathy. The 100 discovery patients were randomly split 7:3 into training and test sets. In addition, the study compared T-cell repertoires in thyroid tissue and in blood from roughly 6 Graves' hyperthyroidism patients. After sampling, hyperthyroidism patients received methimazole starting at 30 mg daily, and ophthalmopathy patients received high-dose intravenous methylprednisolone. The paper describes TCR Vbeta CDR3 sequencing of 135 peripheral blood samples, made up of 40 to 45 ophthalmopathy patients, 70 to 75 hyperthyroidism patients and roughly 17 progressor patients.

Broader findings and caveats from the paper: Most expanded thyroid clonotypes (frequency above 0.001) were also detected in blood, suggesting blood repertoires may reflect thyroid immune responses. No statistical method was used to set the sample size in advance, and investigators knew the group allocation. During validation, the model predicted progression to ophthalmopathy a median of around 6 months ahead of onset, with around 71% sensitivity and more than 72% specificity. In cross-validation, a model built on a 13 V-J signature told ophthalmopathy apart from stable hyperthyroidism with 85% to 90% sensitivity and around 81% specificity, and in testing the same model reached 80%/75%.

Sequencing was performed on blood. The sequence came from a man between 18 and 35 years old with Graves' hyperthyroidism. Rearrangement joined TRBV28 to TRBJ1-1; the D gene remains uncertain. The CDR3 is CASTMNTEAFF. The nucleotide sequence is TGTGCCAGCACCATGAACACTGAAGCTTTCTTT.